This TCR beta chain was sequenced during a study of neurological immune-mediated disorders (dated by TCRdb to about 2019). At the level of the whole study: Among the 35 or so multiple sclerosis patients, approximately 31 had relapsing-remitting MS and 3 had secondary progressive MS. Peripheral blood TCR-beta repertoires from HTLV-I-associated myelopathy (HAM/TSP) patients, multiple sclerosis patients and healthy controls were compared by UMI-based sequencing. The cohort was made up of 68 subjects, consisting of some 15 HAM/TSP patients, about 34 multiple sclerosis patients and roughly 20 healthy controls. Alongside PBMC samples, the set of about 100 TCR-beta libraries contained longitudinal samples, technical triplicates, and paired CD4+ and CD8+ T-cell subsets that had been sorted. On the study overall, not on this receptor specifically: No clinical or MRI features were associated with the MS cluster, and the authors said that larger cohorts are needed. The highest TCR clonal expansion was observed in HAM/TSP patients, whereas the lowest was observed in MS patients, even when compared with healthy controls. Expanded clones from different subjects shared no identical CDR3 amino acid sequences, which suggests that TCR-beta repertoires were private in all groups. In phylogenetic analysis, the repertoires of 18 of 34 MS patients grouped into a cluster of related CDR3 sequences, which suggests a possible signature at the repertoire level.

To synthesize cDNA, template-switch 5'RACE was performed with a primer carrying a 10-nucleotide random unique molecular identifier so that each TCR transcript was tagged. Each sequencing run produced over 160 million TCR-beta sequences covering 15-18 subjects. Total RNA was extracted with the RNeasy kit. Using the KAPA Real-time Library Amplification kit, TCR-beta VDJ regions were amplified with primers for the TCR constant region and the 5'RACE anchor. Sample indexes and Illumina adaptors were added in a first PCR, after which library yield was increased in a second PCR. The roughly 650 bp TCR product was size-selected on a 2% E-gel SizeSelection system after Ampure bead purification. Before pooling, library quality was assessed on a Bioanalyzer, concentration was determined with Qubit, and library quantification was performed with the Kapa Library Quantification kit. Libraries were sequenced paired-end 2 x 150 bp on an Illumina HiSeq 2500. To increase sequence diversity, about 24-32% phiX was spiked into each library pool. In the source study's methods: Quality-filtered reads were processed with the UMI-based MiGEC pipeline, and over 85% of raw TCR sequences were removed by the MiGEC pipeline during error correction. IMGT germline references were used for aligning VDJ genes, and each clonotype was defined as a unique CDR3 amino acid sequence together with its V-J genes. Clonal expansion, Shannon diversity, and CDR3 relatedness (CalcPairwiseDistances, ClusterSamples) were evaluated with VDJtools, and phylogenetic trees were built with CLCbio workbench. A clone was classed as expanded if it had 8 or more unique UMIs, a cutoff based on coefficient-of-variation modelling across technical triplicates. TCRdb reprocessing: public reads trimmed at Q25 with fastp, clones called with MiXCR, in-frame beta chains kept. Rows are combined by CDR3 protein, so each entry shows the most common genes and DNA. These V and J calls rely on TCRdb rather than the paper's analysis. In all, the sample holds 78,000 or so distinct CDR3 sequences, and 4% to 6% of those were seen once. The ten biggest clones cover 2.2% of the sample.

This clonotype occurred a few times. This receptor's antigen is unknown. No base-level quality is on record; no much larger clone is a single base apart. Unsorted PBMC libraries were generated from 2 million PBMCs stored in RNAlater at -80 °C until RNA extraction. Multiple sclerosis patients were enrolled in a US clinical protocol under which disease progression was evaluated by magnetic resonance imaging. Peripheral blood was subjected to Ficoll-Hypaque density gradient centrifugation to isolate PBMCs, which were then cryopreserved in liquid nitrogen. The TCR was taken from a woman aged 30 to 39 with multiple sclerosis. The sequenced material came from PBMCs.

Here the CDR3 is given as CASSSPWTSGQETQYF. The base sequence is TGTGCCAGCAGCTCGCCCTGGACTAGCGGGCAAGAGACCCAGTACTTC. The rearranged chain carries TRBV7-8 and TRBJ2-5, and TRBD2 aligns with 11 junction nucleotides. CDR1 and CDR2 are drawn from the germline V gene: SGHVS, FQNEAQ. At the junction V is shortened by 4 bases and J by 2 bases; bases outside the gene matches: 6. Counted from cysteine to phenylalanine, this CDR3 has 16 amino acids. Only the CDR3 region is kept as DNA, spanning 48 bases read in frame from base 1. Beyond the CDR3, the reference TRBV7-8 and TRBJ2-5 genes provide the residues; the full variable domain reads: GAGVSQSPRYKVAKRGQDVALRCDPISGHVSLFWYQQALGQGPEFLTYFQNEAQLDKSGLPSDRFFAERPEGSVSTLKIQRTQQEDSAVYLCASSSPWTSGQETQYFGPGTRLLVL.